Each of the 7 T cell receptor beta chains below was sequenced from the same sample in a study of identifying expanded T cells in peripheral blood. Only in-frame clones appear in the TCRdb table, and some are missing; sequencing was by immunoSEQ multiplex PCR. The repertoire holds around 90,000 clones, with approximately 89% as singletons. Material for sequencing was blood. The receptors stem from a person aged 18 to 75 in good health.

This chain connects TRBV6-1 to TRBJ2-7; 9 bases line up with TRBD2. The V gene's germline CDR1 is MNHNS and CDR2 SASEGT. With 6 bases clipped from V and 2 bases from J, the junction kept 5 bases outside the gene matches. This CDR3 is built from 14 residues. CDR3 sequence (DNA): TGTGCCAGCAGGTCAGCGGGAGGTCCCTACGAGCAGTACTTC. Encoded protein: CASRSAGGPYEQYF.

This clone appeared a few times. The V call is TRBV6-5, the J call TRBJ1-5, with D possibly being TRBD1 (5 bases). The CDR3 consists of 15 residues. Germline lookup yields CDR1 MNHEY and CDR2 SVGAGI. The V and J ends lost 3 bases and 0 bases respectively, with 9 bases between them. CDR3 amino acids: CASSYTTASNQPQHF. CDR3 in DNA: TGTGCCAGCAGTTATACGACAGCTAGCAATCAGCCCCAGCATTTT.

The J gene is TRBJ2-1, the V gene TRBV5-1, with D possibly matching TRBD1 (5 bases). The V gene lost 0 bases and the J gene lost 2 bases, with 9 bases spanning the gap. Germline CDR1 is SGHRS and CDR2 is YFSETQ. This CDR3 is 15 amino acids long. For the CDR3, the DNA is TGCGCCAGCAGCTTGGAAGGCAGGGCCTACAATGAGCAGTTCTTC. Translated, it gives CASSLEGRAYNEQFF.

This clone was seen a few times. The V call is TRBV27, the J call TRBJ2-6; 10 bases map to TRBD2. V lost 5 bases and J lost 4; bases outside the gene matches: 17. From germline, CDR1 is MNHEY and CDR2 SMNVEV (reference sequence). This CDR3 has 20 amino acids. The CDR3 spells CASSLRRIAGGAVGANVLTF. CDR3 nucleotides: TGTGCCAGCAGTCTCCGAAGGATAGCGGGAGGCGCTGTAGGGGCCAACGTCCTGACTTTC.

This chain joins TRBV19 and TRBJ2-3; 13 bases line up with TRBD2. The CDR3 contains 15 residues. Per germline, CDR1 LNHDA and CDR2 SQIVND (reference sequence). Trimming at V came to 8 bases and at J to 4 bases, leaving 6 bases not matched to a gene. The CDR3 loop is CASVVLAGGADTQYF. In DNA, the CDR3 is TGTGCCAGTGTTGTACTAGCGGGAGGGGCAGATACGCAGTATTTT.

This chain connects TRBV4-2 to TRBJ1-1; D unresolved. The CDR3 runs 14 residues. Germline V gene data show CDR1 as LGHNA and CDR2 as YNFKEQ. The germline V and J ends were trimmed by 5 bases and 4 bases, with 14 bases remaining between them. As DNA, the CDR3 is TGTGCCAGCAGCTTCTTCACGACGGGCACTGAAGCTTTCTTT. Its translation: CASSFFTTGTEAFF.

This chain connects TRBV11-2 to TRBJ2-1; 9 bases fit TRBD1. The CDR3 loop spans 15 amino acids. Per germline, CDR1 SGHAT and CDR2 FQNNGV. After removal of 6 bases from V and 4 bases from J, the junction contained 7 bases not matched to a gene. The CDR3 loop is CASSLTGQGYNEQFF. The CDR3 DNA reads as TGTGCCAGCAGTCTAACGGGACAGGGTTACAATGAGCAGTTCTTC. The full variable domain, completed using reference TRBV11-2 and TRBJ2-1, is EAGVAQSPRYKIIEKRQSVAFWCNPISGHATLYWYQQILGQGPKLLIQFQNNGVVDDSQLPKDRFSAERLKGVDSTLKIQPAKLEDSAVYLCASSLTGQGYNEQFFGPGTRLTVL.